The present T cell receptor beta chain was sequenced within a study of identical twins. This clonotype has just a few counts. The antigen remains undetermined. Whole-study results and caveats: Invariant MAIT and iNKT cells could partly confound zero-insertion analyses.

V dropped 1 base and J dropped 5; count of bases not matched to a gene: 7. Per the germline V gene, CDR1 is SGHRS and CDR2 is YFSETQ. The CDR3 sequence is 16 residues long. TCRdb redid the calling of the 5' RACE reads with MiXCR, one entry per CDR3 protein. The repertoire holds approximately 210,000 distinct CDR3 sequences, around a sixth seen once, with 35% to 50% in the top ten. This sample also appeared in a second study, on T cells expressing NK-cell markers. That work adds: All TCR beta repertoires analysed originated from sorted CD3+CD56+NKG2C+, CD3+CD56+NKG2C- and CD3+CD56-NKG2C+ T cells.

The source is a woman between 18 and 29 years old in good health. This sequence joins TRBV5-1 and TRBJ2-2, with 8 bases lining up with TRBD1. Sequenced input: CD8+ T cells sorted from blood. CDR3: CASSLFQGASTGELFF. The CDR3 coding sequence is TGCGCCAGCAGCTTGTTCCAGGGGGCGAGTACCGGGGAGCTGTTTTTT.